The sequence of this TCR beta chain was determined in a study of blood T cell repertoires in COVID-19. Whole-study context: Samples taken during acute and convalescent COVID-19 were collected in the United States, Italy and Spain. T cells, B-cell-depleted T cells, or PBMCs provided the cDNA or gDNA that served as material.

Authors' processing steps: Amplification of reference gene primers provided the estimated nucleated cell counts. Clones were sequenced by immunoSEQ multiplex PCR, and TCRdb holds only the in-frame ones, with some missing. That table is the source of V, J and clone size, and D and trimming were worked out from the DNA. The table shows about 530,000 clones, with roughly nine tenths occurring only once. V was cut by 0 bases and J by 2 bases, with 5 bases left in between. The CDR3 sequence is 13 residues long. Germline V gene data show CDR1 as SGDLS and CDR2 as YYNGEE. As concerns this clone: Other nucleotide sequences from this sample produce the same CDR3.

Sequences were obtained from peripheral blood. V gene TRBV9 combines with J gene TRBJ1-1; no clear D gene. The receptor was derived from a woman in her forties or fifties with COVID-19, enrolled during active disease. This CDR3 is CASSVGSNTEAFF. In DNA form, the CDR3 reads TGTGCCAGCAGCGTAGGTAGCAACACTGAAGCTTTCTTT.